The rows below give T cell receptor beta chains drawn from one sample of a study of blood T cell repertoires in COVID-19. Assay used: immunoSEQ multiplex PCR; TCRdb lists only in-frame clones, some missing. Of roughly 260,000 clones listed, roughly 87% are singletons. Sequenced: PBMCs or T cells enriched from blood (not recorded which). The receptors here all came from a woman aged 25 to 39 with acute COVID-19. Each CDR3 is given with its conserved first and last residue. Fields, in order: CDR3 protein, CDR3 DNA, clone size, V gene, J gene, D gene. A D gene is named only where the DNA matches it firmly. Not every row has a clone size; where given, it reads once, few, many or a size class.

CDR3: CASSLVAGVNTGELFF; DNA: TGTGCCAGCAGCTTAGTAGCGGGGGTGAACACCGGGGAGCTGTTTTTT; size: .; V: TRBV11-1; J: TRBJ2-2; D: TRBD2
CDR3: CASSVDGSRDNEQFF; DNA: TGTGCCAGCAGCGTAGACGGGAGTAGGGACAATGAGCAGTTCTTC; size: .; V: TRBV9; J: TRBJ2-1; D: .
CDR3: CSARGTVSGNTIYF; DNA: TGCAGCGCTAGAGGGACAGTCTCTGGAAACACCATATATTTT; size: .; V: TRBV29-1; J: TRBJ1-3; D: TRBD1
CDR3: CASRAETGNTIYF; DNA: TGCGCCAGCAGGGCGGAAACTGGAAACACCATATATTTT; size: few; V: TRBV10-1; J: TRBJ1-3; D: .
CDR3: CSVDNPQKEAFF; DNA: TGCAGCGTTGACAACCCACAGAAAGAAGCTTTCTTT; size: .; V: TRBV29-1; J: TRBJ1-1; D: .
CDR3: CASSLGENTEAFF; DNA: TGTGCCAGCAGCTTAGGAGAGAACACTGAAGCTTTCTTT; size: .; V: TRBV7-6; J: TRBJ1-1; D: .
CDR3: CASSVAGTGKYNEQFF; DNA: TGTGCCAGCAGCGTCGCCGGGACAGGGAAGTACAATGAGCAGTTCTTC; size: .; V: TRBV7-2; J: TRBJ2-1; D: TRBD1
CDR3: CASLSVGQTFPYEQYF; DNA: TGTGCCAGCCTTTCTGTGGGACAGACGTTCCCCTACGAGCAGTACTTC; size: .; V: TRBV28; J: TRBJ2-7; D: TRBD1
CDR3: CASSWTGVYGYTF; DNA: TGTGCCAGTAGTTGGACAGGGGTCTATGGCTACACCTTC; size: .; V: TRBV19; J: TRBJ1-2; D: TRBD1
CDR3: CASSFLAVLNTGELFF; DNA: TGTGCCAGCAGCTTTCTAGCGGTGCTTAACACCGGGGAGCTGTTTTTT; size: .; V: TRBV28; J: TRBJ2-2; D: TRBD2
CDR3: CASGPTELGYTF; DNA: TGCGCCAGCGGCCCGACTGAACTGGGCTACACCTTC; size: .; V: TRBV5-1; J: TRBJ1-2; D: .
CDR3: CASSLRRGTEAFF; DNA: TGTGCCAGCAGCTTAAGGAGGGGCACTGAAGCTTTCTTT; size: .; V: TRBV11-3; J: TRBJ1-1; D: .
CDR3: CASSEQAGQPQHF; DNA: TGTGCCAGCAGTGAGCAGGCGGGTCAGCCCCAGCATTTT; size: .; V: TRBV2; J: TRBJ1-5; D: .
CDR3: CASSQLTGTPNLAKNIQYF; DNA: TGTGCCAGCTCACAACTAACCGGGACACCAAACCTAGCCAAAAACATTCAGTACTTC; size: .; V: TRBV18; J: TRBJ2-4; D: .
CDR3: CASSQTLEGLYNEQFF; DNA: TGCGCCAGCAGCCAAACTCTGGAGGGTCTCTACAATGAGCAGTTCTTC; size: once; V: TRBV4-3; J: TRBJ2-1; D: .
CDR3: CASSEIAGRSYEQYF; DNA: TGTGCCAGCAGCGAAATAGCGGGGCGCTCCTACGAGCAGTACTTC; size: .; V: TRBV5-6; J: TRBJ2-7; D: TRBD2
CDR3: CASSLGYRGTWDQPQHF; DNA: TGTGCCAGCAGCTTAGGGTACAGGGGGACGTGGGATCAGCCCCAGCATTTT; size: few; V: TRBV7-9; J: TRBJ1-5; D: TRBD1
CDR3: CASSPFSSSTDTQYF; DNA: TGTGCCAGCAGTCCATTTAGCAGTAGCACAGATACGCAGTATTTT; size: .; V: TRBV28; J: TRBJ2-3; D: .
CDR3: CASSYSGTSGQETQYF; DNA: TGTGCCAGCAGTTACTCGGGGACTAGCGGACAAGAGACCCAGTACTTC; size: once; V: TRBV6-5; J: TRBJ2-5; D: TRBD2
CDR3: CASSLSTGRNGYTF; DNA: TGTGCCAGCAGTTTATCTACAGGAAGGAATGGCTACACCTTC; size: .; V: TRBV27; J: TRBJ1-2; D: .
CDR3: CASSLQGTTNYGYTF; DNA: TGTGCCAGCAGTTTACAGGGAACGACTAACTATGGCTACACCTTC; size: .; V: TRBV5-8; J: TRBJ1-2; D: .
CDR3: CASSKGTTGEFSDNEQFF; DNA: TGTGCCAGCAGCAAAGGCACGACAGGGGAGTTTTCGGACAATGAGCAGTTCTTC; size: .; V: TRBV21-1; J: TRBJ2-1; D: .
CDR3: CATIRDRGTEAFF; DNA: TGTGCCACCATCCGGGACAGGGGGACTGAAGCTTTCTTT; size: .; V: TRBV10-3; J: TRBJ1-1; D: TRBD1
CDR3: CASSSLAGEDRYEQYF; DNA: TGTGCCAGCAGCTCCCTAGCGGGAGAGGATCGCTACGAGCAGTACTTC; size: .; V: TRBV11-2; J: TRBJ2-7; D: TRBD2
CDR3: CASSLTNRGSGSYNEQFF; DNA: TGTGCCAGCTCACTAACTAACAGGGGATCGGGCTCCTACAATGAGCAGTTCTTC; size: .; V: TRBV18; J: TRBJ2-1; D: TRBD1
CDR3: CAWMTLDSNTGELFF; DNA: TGTGCCTGGATGACTCTAGACTCGAACACCGGGGAGCTGTTTTTT; size: .; V: TRBV30; J: TRBJ2-2; D: .
CDR3: CASNPDNSYEQYF; DNA: TGTGCCAGCAATCCGGACAATTCCTACGAGCAGTACTTC; size: .; V: TRBV2; J: TRBJ2-7; D: .
CDR3: CASSVTGWTGELFF; DNA: TGTGCCAGCAGCGTGACAGGGTGGACCGGGGAGCTGTTTTTT; size: .; V: TRBV28; J: TRBJ2-2; D: TRBD1
CDR3: CASSVAGGYNSPLHF; DNA: TGTGCCAGTAGTGTCGCCGGGGGCTATAATTCACCCCTCCACTTT; size: .; V: TRBV19; J: TRBJ1-6; D: .
CDR3: CASSLSGRGIWNEQFF; DNA: TGCGCCAGCAGCTTGAGCGGCAGGGGGATCTGGAATGAGCAGTTCTTC; size: .; V: TRBV5-1; J: TRBJ2-1; D: TRBD1
CDR3: CASNRGAGTDTDTQYF; DNA: TGTGCCAGCAATCGAGGGGCGGGGACGGACACAGATACGCAGTATTTT; size: .; V: TRBV9; J: TRBJ2-3; D: .
CDR3: CASSERGQETQYF; DNA: TGCGCCAGCAGTGAGAGGGGTCAAGAGACCCAGTACTTC; size: once; V: TRBV10-1; J: TRBJ2-5; D: .
CDR3: CASSSQLREQYF; DNA: TGTGCCAGCAGCTCCCAGTTACGTGAGCAGTACTTC; size: .; V: TRBV7-9; J: TRBJ2-7; D: .
CDR3: CASRPGLFNEKLFF; DNA: TGTGCCAGCAGGCCCGGTCTGTTTAATGAAAAACTGTTTTTT; size: .; V: TRBV6-5; J: TRBJ1-4; D: .
CDR3: CASSLQGNEQFF; DNA: TGCGCCAGCAGCCTGCAGGGCAATGAGCAGTTCTTC; size: .; V: TRBV5-1; J: TRBJ2-1; D: .
CDR3: CASSLTGGGFTDTQYF; DNA: TGTGCCAGCAGCTTGACTGGCGGGGGGTTCACAGATACGCAGTATTTT; size: .; V: TRBV5-6; J: TRBJ2-3; D: TRBD2
CDR3: CASSQEQGGLNSPLHF; DNA: TGTGCCAGCAGCCAAGAGCAGGGGGGACTTAATTCACCCCTCCACTTT; size: .; V: TRBV4-2; J: TRBJ1-6; D: TRBD1
CDR3: CASSYSGSTSCEQFF; DNA: TGTGCCAGCAGTTACTCGGGATCCACTAGCTGTGAGCAGTTCTTC; size: .; V: TRBV6-5; J: TRBJ2-1; D: .
CDR3: CASSPAGGLAKNIQYF; DNA: TGTGCCAGCAGCCCAGCAGGTGGTTTAGCCAAAAACATTCAGTACTTC; size: .; V: TRBV9; J: TRBJ2-4; D: .
CDR3: CASSLGTGYDSPLHF; DNA: TGTGCCAGCAGCCTTGGGACAGGGTACGATTCACCCCTCCACTTT; size: .; V: TRBV7-9; J: TRBJ1-6; D: TRBD1
CDR3: CASSPWTGGHTEAFF; DNA: TGTGCCAGCAGTCCCTGGACAGGGGGACACACTGAAGCTTTCTTT; size: .; V: TRBV27; J: TRBJ1-1; D: TRBD1
CDR3: CASLAARDRNNQPQHF; DNA: TGTGCCAGCCTTGCAGCCCGTGACAGAAATAATCAGCCCCAGCATTTT; size: .; V: TRBV28; J: TRBJ1-5; D: .
CDR3: CASSVGLEGSNEQFF; DNA: TGCGCCAGCAGCGTGGGACTAGAAGGCTCTAATGAGCAGTTCTTC; size: .; V: TRBV5-1; J: TRBJ2-1; D: TRBD2
CDR3: CASSQDPLAGAPMDTEAFF; DNA: TGCGCCAGCAGCCAAGATCCGTTGGCAGGGGCGCCTATGGACACTGAAGCTTTCTTT; size: .; V: TRBV4-1; J: TRBJ1-1; D: .
CDR3: CASSFPSSYEQYF; DNA: TGTGCCAGCAGTTTCCCCAGCTCCTACGAGCAGTACTTC; size: .; V: TRBV28; J: TRBJ2-7; D: .
CDR3: CASSQPSPSGPNNEQFF; DNA: TGTGCCAGCAGCCAACCCTCTCCTAGCGGACCTAACAATGAGCAGTTCTTC; size: .; V: TRBV7-9; J: TRBJ2-1; D: TRBD2
CDR3: CASSQDSSGWYEQYF; DNA: TGCGCCAGCAGCCAAGATAGTTCAGGGTGGTACGAGCAGTACTTC; size: .; V: TRBV4-1; J: TRBJ2-7; D: .
CDR3: CASSPRQGVGSGNTIYF; DNA: TGTGCCAGCAGTCCAAGACAGGGGGTCGGCTCTGGAAACACCATATATTTT; size: .; V: TRBV6-6; J: TRBJ1-3; D: TRBD1
CDR3: CASSTGTSNYGYTF; DNA: TGTGCCAGCAGTACCGGGACATCTAACTATGGCTACACCTTC; size: .; V: TRBV28; J: TRBJ1-2; D: .
CDR3: CASSYPNRVADSPLHF; DNA: TGTGCCAGCAGTTACCCTAACAGGGTTGCGGATTCACCCCTCCACTTT; size: .; V: TRBV6-5; J: TRBJ1-6; D: .
CDR3: CASSPYVQGNYGYTF; DNA: TGTGCCAGCAGCCCGTATGTGCAGGGCAACTATGGCTACACCTTC; size: .; V: TRBV7-9; J: TRBJ1-2; D: .
CDR3: CASSITGIGTGELFF; DNA: TGTGCCAGTAGTATAACGGGGATCGGAACCGGGGAGCTGTTTTTT; size: .; V: TRBV19; J: TRBJ2-2; D: .
CDR3: CASSPVPGRHEQFF; DNA: TGTGCCAGTAGTCCCGTCCCAGGGCGCCATGAGCAGTTCTTC; size: few; V: TRBV19; J: TRBJ2-1; D: .
CDR3: CAWSVSPGGQPQHF; DNA: TGTGCCTGGAGTGTAAGCCCAGGGGGTCAGCCCCAGCATTTT; size: .; V: TRBV30; J: TRBJ1-5; D: TRBD1
CDR3: CASSYSPSGSRGNTQYF; DNA: TGTGCCAGCAGTTACTCACCTAGCGGGAGCAGGGGGAATACGCAGTATTTT; size: few; V: TRBV6-2/TRBV6-3; J: TRBJ2-3; D: TRBD2
CDR3: CASSQVNRGATNEKLFF; DNA: TGTGCCAGCAGCCAGGTCAACAGGGGTGCAACTAATGAAAAACTGTTTTTT; size: .; V: TRBV3-1/TRBV3-2; J: TRBJ1-4; D: TRBD1
CDR3: CASSIGQGSPLHF; DNA: TGCGCCAGCAGCATCGGACAGGGCTCACCCCTCCACTTT; size: .; V: TRBV5-1; J: TRBJ1-6; D: TRBD1